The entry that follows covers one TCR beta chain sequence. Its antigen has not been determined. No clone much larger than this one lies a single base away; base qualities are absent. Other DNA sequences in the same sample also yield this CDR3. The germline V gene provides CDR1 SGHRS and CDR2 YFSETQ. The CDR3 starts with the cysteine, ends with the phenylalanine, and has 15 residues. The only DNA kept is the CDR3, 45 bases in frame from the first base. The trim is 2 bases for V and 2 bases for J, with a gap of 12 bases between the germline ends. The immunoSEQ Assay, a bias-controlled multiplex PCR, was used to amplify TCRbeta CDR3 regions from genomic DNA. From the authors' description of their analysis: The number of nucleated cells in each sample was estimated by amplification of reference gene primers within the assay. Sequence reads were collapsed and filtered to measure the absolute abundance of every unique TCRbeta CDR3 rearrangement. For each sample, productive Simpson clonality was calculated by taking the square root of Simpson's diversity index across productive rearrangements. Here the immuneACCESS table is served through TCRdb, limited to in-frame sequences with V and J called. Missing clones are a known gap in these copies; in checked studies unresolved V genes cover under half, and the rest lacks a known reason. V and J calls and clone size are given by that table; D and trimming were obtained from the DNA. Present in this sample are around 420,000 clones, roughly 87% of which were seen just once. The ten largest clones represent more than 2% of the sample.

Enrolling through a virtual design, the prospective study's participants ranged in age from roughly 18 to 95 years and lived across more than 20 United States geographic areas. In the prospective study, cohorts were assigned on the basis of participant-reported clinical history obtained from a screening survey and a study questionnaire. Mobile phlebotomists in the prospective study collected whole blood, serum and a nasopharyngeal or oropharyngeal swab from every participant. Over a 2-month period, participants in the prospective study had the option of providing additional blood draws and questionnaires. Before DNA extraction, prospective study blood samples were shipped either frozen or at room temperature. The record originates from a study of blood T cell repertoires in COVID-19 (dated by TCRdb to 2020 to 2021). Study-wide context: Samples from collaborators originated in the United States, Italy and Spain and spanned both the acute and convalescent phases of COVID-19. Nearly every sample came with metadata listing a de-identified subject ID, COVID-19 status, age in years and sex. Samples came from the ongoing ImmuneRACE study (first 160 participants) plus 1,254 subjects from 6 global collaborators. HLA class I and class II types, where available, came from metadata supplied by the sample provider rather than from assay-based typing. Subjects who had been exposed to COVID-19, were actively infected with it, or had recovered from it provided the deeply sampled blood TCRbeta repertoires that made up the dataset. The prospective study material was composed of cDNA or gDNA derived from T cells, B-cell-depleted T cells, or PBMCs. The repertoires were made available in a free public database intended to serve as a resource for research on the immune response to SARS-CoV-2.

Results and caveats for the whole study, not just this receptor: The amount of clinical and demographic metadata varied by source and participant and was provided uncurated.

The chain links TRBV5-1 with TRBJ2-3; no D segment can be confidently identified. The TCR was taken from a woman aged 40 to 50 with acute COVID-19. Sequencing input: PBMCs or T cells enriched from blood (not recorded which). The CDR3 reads CASSLTAPYTDTQYF. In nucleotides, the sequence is TGCGCCAGCAGCTTAACAGCTCCTTACACAGATACGCAGTATTTT.